Following are 13 T cell receptor beta chains from one sample sequenced in a study of T cell repertoires in cytomegalovirus infection. One entry per CDR3 protein, called by TCRdb with MiXCR from the reads. The table shows about 210,000 distinct CDR3 sequences, with around 6.2% occurring only once. Input material: PBMCs. All receptors derive from a human donor in good health (CMV status not recorded). Some clones in this sample may be carry-over from other donors' samples.

The V and J genes are TRBV20-1 and TRBJ2-5; 12 bases are a match to TRBD2. CDR1 DFQATT and CDR2 SNEGSKA come from the germline V gene (reference sequence). This CDR3 region has 16 residues. V dropped 5 bases and J dropped 6; count of bases not matched to a gene: 13. This CDR3 is CSAGRNLAGGIKTQYF. The DNA of the CDR3 is TGCAGTGCTGGAAGAAATCTAGCGGGGGGGATAAAGACCCAGTACTTC.

In its sample, this clonotype was seen many times. The chain couples TRBV19 to TRBJ1-4, with D perhaps matching TRBD1 (6 bases). Germline lookup yields CDR1 LNHDA and CDR2 SQIVND (reference sequence). This CDR3 comprises 15 residues. V was cut by 8 bases and J by 8 bases, with 21 bases left in between. CDR3 in amino acids: CASLQGIRGREKLFF. DNA for the CDR3: TGTGCCAGTCTACAGGGTATCCGGGGACGAGAAAAACTGTTTTTT.

This clonotype has a count of ten or more. The rearrangement joins TRBV7-8 to TRBJ2-2; 7 bases agree with TRBD1. V shed 5 bases and J 6 bases; nucleotides not matched to a gene: 9. Germline values: CDR1 SGHVS, CDR2 FQNEAQ. The CDR3 runs to 15 residues. In DNA form, the CDR3 reads TGTGCCAGCAGCAGTGACAGGGCATTGTCCGGGGAGCTGTTTTTT. It is translated as CASSSDRALSGELFF.

This clonotype was counted ten times or more. The J gene is TRBJ1-4, the V gene TRBV7-2, with TRBD1 matching over 9 bases. The CDR3 extends over 14 amino acids. V shed 5 bases, J shed 9 bases, and the junction held 7 bases outside the gene matches. Germline V gene data show CDR1 as SGHTA and CDR2 as FQGNSA. The CDR3 reads CASSKDRGEKKLFF. For the CDR3, the DNA is TGTGCCAGCAGCAAGGACAGGGGCGAAAAAAAACTGTTTTTT. The whole variable domain, filled in from reference TRBV7-2 and TRBJ1-4, reads GAGVSQSPSNKVTEKGKDVELRCDPISGHTALYWYRQSLGQGLEFLIYFQGNSAPDKSGLPSDRFSAERTGGSVSTLTIQRTQQEDSAVYLCASSKDRGEKKLFFGSGTQLSVL.

This clonotype was detected many times. This sequence joins TRBV20-1 and TRBJ1-1, with D uncertain. Germline V gives CDR1 DFQATT, CDR2 SNEGSKA (reference sequence). The CDR3 contains 11 residues. V was clipped by 5 bases and J by 8 bases, with 12 bases between them. The CDR3 here is CSAGRYREAFF. In nucleotides, the CDR3 is TGCAGTGCTGGACGGTACCGCGAAGCTTTCTTT.

The rearrangement uses TRBV23-1 and TRBJ2-3; perhaps TRBD2 as D (6 bases). TRBV23-1 is recorded as an ORF, its role being uncertain. V dropped 7 bases and J dropped 2 bases, with 10 bases sitting between them. This CDR3 is built from 13 residues. The CDR3 loop is CASKPGLTDTQYF. The CDR3 nucleotides read TGCGCCAGCAAACCGGGACTCACAGATACGCAGTATTTT.

The sample holds many counts of this clonotype. This chain links TRBV6-2 or TRBV6-3 with TRBJ2-5; D unresolved. V lost 4 bases, J lost 0 bases, and 3 bases lay in between. The CDR3 covers 12 residues. Germline CDR1 and CDR2: MNHEY and SVGEGT. CDR3 residues: CASSWNQETQYF. The CDR3 coding sequence is TGTGCCAGCAGTTGGAACCAAGAGACCCAGTACTTC.

This chain uses TRBV20-1 with TRBJ2-7; D may be TRBD1 (7 bases). This CDR3 is built from 14 residues. Between the trimmed V and J ends, which lost 6 bases and 5 bases, there was a span of 20 bases. CDR1 is DFQATT and CDR2 is SNEGSKA in the germline V gene (reference sequence). The chain's CDR3 is CSAPLQGTPNEQYF. As DNA, the CDR3 is TGCAGTGCGCCTTTACAGGGGACTCCTAACGAGCAGTACTTC.

This clonotype was detected ten times or more. The chain employs TRBV6-6 and TRBJ1-2; D possibly corresponds to TRBD1 (5 bases). The CDR3 contains 12 residues. Germline V gene lookup returns CDR1 MNHNY and CDR2 SVGAGI (reference sequence). Trimming stripped 7 bases from V and 2 bases from J, with 8 bases between. CDR3 protein: CASTGQNYGYTF. The DNA for the CDR3 is TGTGCCAGCACTGGACAAAACTATGGCTACACCTTC.

This clonotype appeared many times. The J gene is TRBJ1-4, the V gene TRBV30; no reliable D call. Looked up from germline, CDR1 is GTSNPN and CDR2 is SVGIG (reference sequence). The CDR3 consists of 17 residues. The germline V and J ends were trimmed by 3 bases and 7 bases, with 24 bases remaining between them. CDR3 sequence reads: CAWRNREAGYPREKLFF. As DNA, the CDR3 is TGTGCCTGGAGGAACCGCGAAGCGGGGTACCCCCGTGAAAAACTGTTTTTT. The entire variable domain, with the rest obtained from reference TRBV30 and TRBJ1-4, is as follows: SQTIHQWPATLVQPVGSPLSLECTVEGTSNPNLYWYRQAAGRGLQLLFYSVGIGQISSEVPQNLSASRPQDRQFILSSKKLLLSDSGFYLCAWRNREAGYPREKLFFGSGTQLSVL.

This clonotype came up many times. The gene calls are TRBV2 and TRBJ2-1; D uncertain. The V end was cut by 1 base, the J end by 6 bases, with 4 bases between. The CDR3 runs 12 residues. Germline V gene data show CDR1 as SNHLY and CDR2 as FYNNEI. As DNA, the CDR3 is TGTGCCAGCAGTGAAGAGGGCAATGAGCAGTTCTTC. As protein: CASSEEGNEQFF.

V usage is TRBV5-6 and J usage is TRBJ1-1; D is unclear. V was cut by 0 bases and J by 4 bases, with 22 bases left in between. The CDR3 is 18 residues long. Germline V lookup: CDR1 SGHDT, CDR2 YYEEEE. CDR3 DNA: TGTGCCAGCAGCTTGGAGCGTTGGGGAATGGTTGTGGGCACTGAAGCTTTCTTT. This gives the protein CASSLERWGMVVGTEAFF.

This chain joins TRBV29-1 and TRBJ2-7, with TRBD1 matching over 7 bases. Germline values: CDR1 SQVTM, CDR2 ANQGSEA. V lost 2 bases to trimming and J lost 2 bases; unmatched junction nucleotides: 6. The CDR3 has 14 residues. Here the CDR3 DNA reads TGCAGCGTTGAAACCCCGGGACAGACCTACGAGCAGTACTTC. It encodes CSVETPGQTYEQYF.